These 7 T cell receptor beta chains were sequenced from one sample in a study of response to subunit inactivated influenza vaccine. TCRdb reprocessed the RT-PCR reads via MiXCR and lists one record per CDR3 protein. The sample includes 450,000 to 500,000 distinct CDR3 sequences, approximately 9.9% of them seen just once. The sample here was PBMCs from blood, taken roughly 48 days after vaccination. The source is a man over 45 who received an inactivated influenza vaccine.

This clonotype appeared many times. This chain links TRBV28 with TRBJ2-3; 12 bases fit TRBD2. Germline-derived CDR1 and CDR2 are MDHEN and SYDVKM. V trimming: 6 bases; J trimming: 6 bases; junction bases outside the gene matches: 7. CDR3 length equals 15 residues. The CDR3 bases are TGTGCCAGCAGCGCTAGCGGGAGGGCCTCGGATACGCAGTATTTT. This sequence encodes CASSASGRASDTQYF.

The chain joins TRBV20-1 to TRBJ2-4; 11 bases fit TRBD2. Trimming removed 4 bases from V and 9 bases from J; junction bases left unmatched: 5. From germline, CDR1 is DFQATT and CDR2 SNEGSKA (reference sequence). The CDR3 covers 13 residues. CDR3 sequence (DNA): TGCAGTGCTAAGGTTCTAGCGGGGGGCATTCAGTACTTC. It specifies CSAKVLAGGIQYF.

This clonotype showed up many times. The chain employs TRBV29-1 and TRBJ2-2; no firm D call. Germline V lookup: CDR1 SQVTM, CDR2 ANQGSEA. With 0 bases removed from V and 5 bases from J, the gap between germline ends came to 10 bases. The CDR3 totals 14 residues. CDR3 protein: CSVEDITRTGELFF. CDR3 in DNA: TGCAGCGTTGAAGATATAACCAGAACCGGGGAGCTGTTTTTT.

This clonotype was counted a single time. The chain links TRBV11-2 to TRBJ2-1; unclear D gene. The length of the CDR3 is 12 residues. The ends were cut back, 6 bases at V and 4 bases at J, with 7 bases in the middle. Germline V lookup: CDR1 SGHAT, CDR2 FQNNGV. CDR3 sequence (DNA): TGTGCCAGCAGAGGAAAATACAATGAGCAGTTCTTC. As protein: CASRGKYNEQFF.

This clonotype turned up a few times. This chain's CDR3 is CASSQESASDTQYF. CDR3 DNA sequence: TGTGCCAGCAGCCAAGAAAGTGCGTCAGATACGCAGTATTTT. The chain couples TRBV3-1 to TRBJ2-3; D uncertain. CDR3 length: 14 amino acids. Germline V lookup: CDR1 LGHDT, CDR2 YNNKEL (reference sequence). Trimming took 0 bases from V and 4 from J, leaving 8 bases between them.

This clonotype was observed many times. The chain uses TRBV29-1 and TRBJ2-2; no clear D. Germline V lookup: CDR1 SQVTM, CDR2 ANQGSEA. With 4 bases removed from V and 4 bases from J, the gap between germline ends came to 7 bases. The CDR3 is 12 residues long. As DNA, the CDR3 is TGCAGCGTTGGTGAGATCACCGGGGAGCTGTTTTTT. It encodes CSVGEITGELFF.

This clonotype was observed a few times. The rearrangement uses TRBV21-1 and TRBJ1-1. TRBV21-1 is recorded as a pseudogene. This CDR3 has 16 amino acids. CDR3 region: CASSKEEGRVETEAFF. The CDR3 region has the DNA TGTGCCAGCAGCAAAGAGGAGGGCAGGGTCGAAACTGAAGCTTTCTTT.